Listed below are T cell receptor beta chains from one sample, sequenced in a study of radiation and T cells in renal cell carcinoma. Libraries were prepared by immunoSEQ multiplex PCR; TCRdb keeps only in-frame clonotypes and omits some of them. The sample has approximately 15,000 clones, 58% seen once. The sequences come from tumor tissue, collected from a patient whose treatment was nephrectomy without radiotherapy. The receptors stem from a man aged 35 to 55 with renal cell carcinoma. Each CDR3 is given with its conserved first and last residue.

>TRBV27|TRBJ2-1
CASSFSRIWGNEQFF
>TRBV11-2|TRBJ1-3
CASSLESGSGNTIYF
>TRBV5-1|TRBJ1-1
CASSFMPRGQGNTEAFF
>TRBV30|TRBJ2-5
CAWNSNSKETQYF
>TRBV28|TRBJ2-5
CASSLHRAQETQYF
>TRBV9|TRBJ2-3
CASSVASGGLADTQYF
>TRBV15|TRBJ1-5
CATSRDLGRKPQHF
>TRBV6-5|TRBJ1-1
CASSYSIVGEKAFF
>TRBV6-5|TRBJ1-3
CASSYGTESSGNTIYF
>TRBV6-4|TRBJ1-3
CASRTTGLASTTIYF
>TRBV4-2|TRBJ2-5
CASSPKVLGLGETQYF
>TRBV7-9|TRBJ2-1
CASSLGNRVDEQFF
>TRBV7-9|TRBJ2-3
CASSYGGAGDTQYF
>TRBV7-2|TRBJ1-1
CASSLTGVNTEAFF
>TRBV7-2|TRBJ1-5
CASSFDRGLMKPQHF
>TRBV14|TRBJ1-1
CASSQLIGGTAFF
>TRBV14|TRBJ2-7
CASSQRGRTYEQYF
>TRBV6-5|TRBJ1-2
CASSYDRNNYGYTF
>TRBV5-1|TRBJ1-2
CASSEGQAIYGYTF
>TRBV7-3|TRBJ2-2
CASSLTPDSRELFF
>TRBV6-5|TRBJ1-5
CASSPVYSNQPQHF
>TRBV6-5|TRBJ2-1
CASNPTVGEQFF
>TRBV6-5|TRBJ1-2
CASSYSARNGYTF
>TRBV5-1|TRBJ2-2
CASSAQSAGGNTGELFF
>TRBV30|TRBJ1-5
CAWSPASGPQHF
>TRBV5-1|TRBJ2-5
CASRTGPRETQYF
>TRBV19|TRBJ1-2
CASIPWGGSNYGYTF
>TRBV4-3|TRBJ1-2
CASSQDRGRDGYTF
>TRBV6-4|TRBJ1-5
CASSVGSNQPQHF
>TRBV7-2|TRBJ2-5
CASSLPGTGQETQYF
>TRBV11-2|TRBJ2-7
CASSFEDRPYEQYF
>TRBV28|TRBJ1-6
CASSQMDSPLHF
>TRBV7-3|TRBJ2-1
CASSSSFGEQFF
>TRBV7-9|TRBJ1-2
CASSLADRPYGYTF
>TRBV5-5|TRBJ2-1
CASSLDAGAAYNEQFF
>TRBV5-1|TRBJ2-3
CASSLVPSGGTLSTDTQYF
>TRBV5-1|TRBJ1-1
CASSLEGGAGAEAFF
>TRBV6-5|TRBJ1-1
CASSFSDSMNTEAFF
>TRBV15|TRBJ1-1
CATSRVQGREAFF
>TRBV6-5|TRBJ1-5
CASSVKRLNQPQHF
>TRBV4-2|TRBJ1-5
CASSQVVGNQPQHF
>TRBV18|TRBJ2-4
CASSPVALESLYF
>TRBV6-5|TRBJ2-7
CASSLVGGLLEQYF
>TRBV4-1|TRBJ2-3
CASQKPGDRTDTQYF
>TRBV12-5|TRBJ2-3
CASGRQYPTDTQYF
>TRBV7-9|TRBJ2-5
CASRGQAETQYF
>TRBV29-1|TRBJ2-7
CSGRTRGYEQYF
>TRBV28|TRBJ1-6
CASHSGVRPLHF
>TRBV2|TRBJ2-7
CASEGGNEQYF
>TRBV19|TRBJ1-2
CASSMTGPGDGYTF
>TRBV6-6|TRBJ1-5
CASGTYRDFSNQPQHF
>TRBV7-2|TRBJ1-4
CASSGATGSVNEKLFF
>TRBV2|TRBJ1-2
CASSKGGGGYGYTF